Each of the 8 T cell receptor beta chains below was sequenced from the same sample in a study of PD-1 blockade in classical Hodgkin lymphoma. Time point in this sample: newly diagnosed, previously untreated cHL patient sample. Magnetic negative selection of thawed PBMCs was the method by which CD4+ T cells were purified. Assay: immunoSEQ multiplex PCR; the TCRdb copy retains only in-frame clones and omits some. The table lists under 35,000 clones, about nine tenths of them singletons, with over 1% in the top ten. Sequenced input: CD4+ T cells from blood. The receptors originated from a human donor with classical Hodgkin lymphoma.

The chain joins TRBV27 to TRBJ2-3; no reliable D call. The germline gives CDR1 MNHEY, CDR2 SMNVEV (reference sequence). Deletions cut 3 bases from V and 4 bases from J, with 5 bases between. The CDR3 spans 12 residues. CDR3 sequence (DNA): TGTGCCAGCAGTTTCCCTTCAGATACGCAGTATTTT. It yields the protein CASSFPSDTQYF.

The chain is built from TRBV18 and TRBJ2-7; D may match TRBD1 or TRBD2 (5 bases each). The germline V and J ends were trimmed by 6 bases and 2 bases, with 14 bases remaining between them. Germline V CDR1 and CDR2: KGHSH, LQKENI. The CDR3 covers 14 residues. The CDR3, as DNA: TGTGCCAGCTCCCCCCGGGACGGTCCCTACGAGCAGTACTTC. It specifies CASSPRDGPYEQYF.

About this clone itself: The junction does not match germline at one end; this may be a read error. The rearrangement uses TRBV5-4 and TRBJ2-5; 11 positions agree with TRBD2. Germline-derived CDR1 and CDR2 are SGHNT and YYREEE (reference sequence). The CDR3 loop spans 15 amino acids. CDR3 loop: CASSHSGRDLEAQYF. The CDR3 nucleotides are TGTGCCAGCAGCCATAGCGGGAGGGATTTAGAGGCCCAGTACTTC.

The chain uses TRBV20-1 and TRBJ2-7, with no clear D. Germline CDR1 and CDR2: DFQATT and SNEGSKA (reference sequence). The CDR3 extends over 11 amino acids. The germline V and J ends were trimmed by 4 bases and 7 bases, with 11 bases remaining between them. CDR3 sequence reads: CSATPAREQYF. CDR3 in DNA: TGCAGTGCTACTCCCGCAAGGGAGCAGTACTTC.

CDR3 residues: CAWADTYTDTQYF. CDR3 DNA: TGTGCCTGGGCGGACACGTACACAGATACGCAGTATTTT. The chain uses TRBV30 and TRBJ2-3; D possibly corresponds to TRBD1 (5 bases). Trimming pared 5 bases from V and 2 bases from J, leaving 11 bases between. Germline V CDR1 and CDR2: GTSNPN, SVGIG (reference sequence). This CDR3 has 13 amino acids.

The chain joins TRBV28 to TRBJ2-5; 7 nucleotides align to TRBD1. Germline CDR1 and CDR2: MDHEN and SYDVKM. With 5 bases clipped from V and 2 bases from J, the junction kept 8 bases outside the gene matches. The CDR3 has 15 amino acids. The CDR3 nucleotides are TGTGCCAGCAGTAAAGGGGGCCTGTTTCAAGAGACCCAGTACTTC. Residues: CASSKGGLFQETQYF.

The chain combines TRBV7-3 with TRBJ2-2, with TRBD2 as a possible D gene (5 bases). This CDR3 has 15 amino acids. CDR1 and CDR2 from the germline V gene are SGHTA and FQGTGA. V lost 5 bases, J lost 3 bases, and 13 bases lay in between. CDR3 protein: CASSPVGSDTGELFF. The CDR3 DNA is TGTGCCAGCAGCCCAGTGGGGAGCGACACCGGGGAGCTGTTTTTT.

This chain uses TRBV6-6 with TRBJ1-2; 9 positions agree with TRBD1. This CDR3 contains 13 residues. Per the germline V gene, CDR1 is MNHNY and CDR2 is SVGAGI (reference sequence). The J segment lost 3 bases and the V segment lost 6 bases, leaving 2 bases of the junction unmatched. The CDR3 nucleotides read TGTGCCAGCAGACAGGGGGCTGACTATGGCTACACCTTC. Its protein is CASRQGADYGYTF.